Below, 8 T cell receptor beta chains from the same sample are listed, as sequenced in a study of beta chain features in type 1 diabetes. The investigators reverse transcribed all of the isolated RNA, so they sequenced expressed TCRB transcripts. Using immunoSEQ multiplex PCR, the repertoire was profiled, and TCRdb retains in-frame clones only, with some absent. The data contain around 400,000 clones, roughly 16% of them singletons. The sample taken for sequencing was naive CD4+ T cells from blood. These receptors were obtained from a woman under 30 in good health.

CDR3 DNA sequence: TGTGCCAGCAGCCCGCTAGCGGGAGAGACCCAGTACTTC. Translating it yields CASSPLAGETQYF. The chain employs TRBV5-4 and TRBJ2-5; TRBD2 aligns across 8 bases. The V and J ends lost 4 bases and 4 bases, in that order; junction bases with no gene match: 3. The CDR3 is 13 amino acids. In germline, CDR1 is SGHNT, CDR2 YYREEE (reference sequence).

This rearrangement joins TRBV9 to TRBJ2-4, with TRBD2 matching 8 bases. This CDR3 region has 16 residues. Germline V lookup: CDR1 SGDLS, CDR2 YYNGEE. Trimming removed 3 bases from V and 6 bases from J; junction bases left unmatched: 11. CDR3 in amino acids: CASSEMPSGPVNIQYF. DNA for the CDR3: TGTGCCAGCAGCGAGATGCCTAGCGGGCCCGTAAACATTCAGTACTTC.

The CDR3 loop is CASSPGPRTSIYEQYF. In DNA, the CDR3 is TGTGCCAGCTCACCCGGGCCGAGGACTAGCATCTACGAGCAGTACTTC. The chain couples TRBV18 to TRBJ2-7, with 8 bases fitting TRBD2. Germline V CDR1 and CDR2: KGHSH, LQKENI. This CDR3 contains 16 residues. V gave up 3 bases and J gave up 3 bases; unmatched junction bases: 10. Looking up the rest from reference TRBV18 and TRBJ2-7 gives the full variable domain: NAGVMQNPRHLVRRRGQEARLRCSPMKGHSHVYWYRQLPEEGLKFMVYLQKENIIDESGMPKERFSAEFPKEGPSILRIQQVVRGDSAAYFCASSPGPRTSIYEQYFGPGTRLTVT.

V usage is TRBV5-1 and J usage is TRBJ2-5; TRBD1 might be the D (6 bases). Germline V lookup: CDR1 SGHRS, CDR2 YFSETQ. The CDR3 covers 16 residues. Trimming took off 0 bases at V and 4 bases at J, with 16 bases between the two ends. The CDR3 bases are TGCGCCAGCAGCTTGGCCGGGACACCGGCGACAGAGACCCAGTACTTC. Amino acids: CASSLAGTPATETQYF.

This chain uses TRBV30 with TRBJ1-1; 9 positions match TRBD1. V shed 6 bases and J 1 base; nucleotides not matched to a gene: 3. Germline-derived CDR1 and CDR2 are GTSNPN and SVGIG (reference sequence). The length of the CDR3 is 13 residues. CDR3 sequence (DNA): TGTGCCTGCCGGGGACAGGGGAACACTGAAGCTTTCTTT. Its translation: CACRGQGNTEAFF.

This clone was counted between two and nine times. The rearrangement joins TRBV28 to TRBJ2-5, with 7 bases aligning to TRBD1. CDR1 and CDR2 from the germline V gene are MDHEN and SYDVKM. The CDR3 has 13 amino acids. With 6 bases clipped from V and 5 bases from J, the junction kept 6 bases outside the gene matches. This chain's CDR3 is CASRKQGLETQYF. The DNA for the CDR3 is TGTGCCAGCAGGAAACAGGGGTTGGAGACCCAGTACTTC.

There are a few counts of this clone. J is TRBJ1-1 and V is TRBV28, with 7 bases fitting TRBD1. This CDR3 spans 14 amino acids. The V gene end was trimmed by 7 bases and the J gene end by 1 base; junction bases not matched to a gene: 6. CDR1 and CDR2 (germline): MDHEN, SYDVKM. The CDR3 region is CASTWTGGNTEAFF. Here the CDR3 DNA reads TGTGCCAGCACCTGGACAGGCGGGAACACTGAAGCTTTCTTT.

The chain carries TRBV2 and TRBJ2-2; TRBD2 agrees at 10 bases. V lost 3 bases to trimming and J lost 7 bases; unmatched junction nucleotides: 5. The CDR3 extends over 15 amino acids. Per germline, CDR1 SNHLY and CDR2 FYNNEI. For the CDR3, the DNA is TGTGCCAGCAGTGAGCTAGCGGGAGCCCACGGGGAGCTGTTTTTT. Protein product: CASSELAGAHGELFF.